A selection of T cell receptor beta chains follows, all from one sample in a study of T cells expressing NK-cell markers. TCRdb re-called the 5' RACE reads and shows each CDR3 protein once, DNA omitted. The sample features roughly 420,000 distinct CDR3 sequences, with 7.3% in its top ten. Source material: blood T cells: a sorted CD56 or NKG2C T cell subset, CD4+ or CD8+ T cells, or bulk PBMC T cells (not recorded which). These receptors originate from a woman between 18 and 70 years old in good health. Each CDR3 is given with its conserved first and last residue.

v_gene	j_gene	CDR3aa
TRBV7-9	TRBJ2-1	CAAGTGIPLSAHEQFF
TRBV28	TRBJ2-3	CASSLGGEGADTQYF
TRBV7-4	TRBJ1-5	CASSLAGDGNQPQHF
TRBV4-2	TRBJ2-7	CASSQGTKGSYEQYF
TRBV5-1	TRBJ1-2	CASSRETGNYGYTF
TRBV20-1	TRBJ1-1	CSARPRARDTEAFF
TRBV24-1	TRBJ1-5	CATSDSQGGRNQPQHF
TRBV5-1	TRBJ1-2	CASSFEGGDYGYTF
TRBV18	TRBJ2-7	CASSRLPSDEQYF
TRBV27	TRBJ2-3	CASSGGGSTDTQYF
TRBV6-1	TRBJ2-2	CASSKQGKAGELFF
TRBV7-2	TRBJ2-5	CASSFYTQGETQYF
TRBV11-2	TRBJ2-5	CASSAGTSGKGIETQYF
TRBV5-4	TRBJ2-2	CASSLGGQGRTGELFF
TRBV20-1	TRBJ2-3	CSARPLGLAGGADTQYF
TRBV11-2	TRBJ1-6	CASSHMGSPLHF
TRBV20-1	TRBJ1-2	CSAPSRDRFNYGYTF
TRBV11-2	TRBJ2-5	CASSNIAGEETQYF
TRBV11-2	TRBJ2-2	CASSLERTSSGELFF
TRBV6-5	TRBJ1-1	CASSSWTGGNTEAFF
TRBV7-3	TRBJ2-1	CASSPTTGEVRYNEQFF
TRBV6-2/TRBV6-3	TRBJ2-5	CASSWGLAGGKETQYF
TRBV20-1	TRBJ1-2	CSARDPNRGTGAAGYTF
TRBV7-9	TRBJ1-1	CASSLPGAEAFF
TRBV14	TRBJ2-5	CASSQGLAGSLKTQYF
TRBV20-1	TRBJ2-5	CSAPPGKQETQYF
TRBV19	TRBJ2-1	CASSIDQTSSSYNEQFF
TRBV19	TRBJ2-1	CASSILAGVNEQFF
TRBV12-3/TRBV12-4	TRBJ2-7	CASSFLGQGDRDF
TRBV7-8	TRBJ1-1	CASSDGRNTEAFF